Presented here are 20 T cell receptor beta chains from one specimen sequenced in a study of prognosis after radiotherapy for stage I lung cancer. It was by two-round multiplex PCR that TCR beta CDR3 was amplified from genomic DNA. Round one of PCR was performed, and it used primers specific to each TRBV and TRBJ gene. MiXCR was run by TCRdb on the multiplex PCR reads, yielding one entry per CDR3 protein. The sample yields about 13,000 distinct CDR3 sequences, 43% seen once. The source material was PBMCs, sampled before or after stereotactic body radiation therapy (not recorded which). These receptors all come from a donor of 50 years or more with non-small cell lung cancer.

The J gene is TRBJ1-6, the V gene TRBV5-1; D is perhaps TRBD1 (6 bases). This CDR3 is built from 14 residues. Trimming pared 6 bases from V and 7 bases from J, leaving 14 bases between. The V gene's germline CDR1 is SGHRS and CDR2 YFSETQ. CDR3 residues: CASNPGTGNSPLHF. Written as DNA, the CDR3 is TGCGCCAGCAATCCGGGAACAGGGAATTCACCCCTCCACTTT.

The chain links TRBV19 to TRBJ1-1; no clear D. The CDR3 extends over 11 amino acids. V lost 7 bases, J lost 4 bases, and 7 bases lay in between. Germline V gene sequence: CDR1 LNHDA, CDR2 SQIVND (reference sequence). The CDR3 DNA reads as TGTGCCAGTAAGATGGGCACTGAAGCTTTCTTT. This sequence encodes CASKMGTEAFF.

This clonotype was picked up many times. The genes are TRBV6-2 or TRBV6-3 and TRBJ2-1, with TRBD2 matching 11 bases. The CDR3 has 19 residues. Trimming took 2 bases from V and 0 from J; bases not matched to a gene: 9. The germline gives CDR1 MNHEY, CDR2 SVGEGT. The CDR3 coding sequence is TGTGCCAGCAGTTACCACAGGACTAGCGGGCTGAGCTCCTACAATGAGCAGTTCTTC. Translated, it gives CASSYHRTSGLSSYNEQFF.

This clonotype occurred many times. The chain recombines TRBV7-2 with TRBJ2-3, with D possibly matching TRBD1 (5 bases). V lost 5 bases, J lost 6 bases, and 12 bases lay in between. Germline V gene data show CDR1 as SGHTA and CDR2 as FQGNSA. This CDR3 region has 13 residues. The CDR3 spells CASSPQRGDTQYF. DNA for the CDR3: TGTGCCAGCAGCCCCCAAAGGGGCGATACGCAGTATTTT. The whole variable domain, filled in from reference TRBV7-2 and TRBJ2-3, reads GAGVSQSPSNKVTEKGKDVELRCDPISGHTALYWYRQSLGQGLEFLIYFQGNSAPDKSGLPSDRFSAERTGGSVSTLTIQRTQQEDSAVYLCASSPQRGDTQYFGPGTRLTVL.

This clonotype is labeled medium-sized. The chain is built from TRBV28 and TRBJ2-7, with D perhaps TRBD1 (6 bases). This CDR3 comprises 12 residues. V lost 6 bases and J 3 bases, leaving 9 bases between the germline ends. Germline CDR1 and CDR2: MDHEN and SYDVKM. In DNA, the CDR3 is TGTGCCAGCAGCCAACAGGGCTACGAGCAGTACTTC. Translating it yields CASSQQGYEQYF. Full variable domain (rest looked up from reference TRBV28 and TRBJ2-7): DVKVTQSSRYLVKRTGEKVFLECVQDMDHENMFWYRQDPGLGLRLIYFSYDVKMKEKGDIPEGYSVSREKKERFSLILESASTNQTSMYLCASSQQGYEQYFGPGTRLTVT.

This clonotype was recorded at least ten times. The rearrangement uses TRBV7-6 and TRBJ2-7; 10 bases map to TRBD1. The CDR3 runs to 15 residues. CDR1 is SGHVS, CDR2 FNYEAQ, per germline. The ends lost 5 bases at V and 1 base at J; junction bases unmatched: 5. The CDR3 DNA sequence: TGTGCCAGCAGCACGGGACAGGGGTTTTCCTACGAGCAGTACTTC. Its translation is CASSTGQGFSYEQYF.

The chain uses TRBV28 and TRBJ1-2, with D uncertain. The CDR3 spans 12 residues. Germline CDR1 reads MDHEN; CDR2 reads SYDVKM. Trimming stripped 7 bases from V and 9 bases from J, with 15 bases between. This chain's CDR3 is CASKEQVVCYTF. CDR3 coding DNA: TGTGCCAGCAAGGAACAAGTGGTGTGCTACACCTTC.

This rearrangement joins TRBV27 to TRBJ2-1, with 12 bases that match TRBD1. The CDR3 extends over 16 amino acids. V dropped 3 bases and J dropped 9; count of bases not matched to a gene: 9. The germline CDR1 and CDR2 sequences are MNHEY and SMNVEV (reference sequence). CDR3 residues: CASSFTFGTGGIEQFF. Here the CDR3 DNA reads TGTGCCAGCAGTTTTACGTTCGGGACAGGGGGCATTGAGCAGTTCTTC.

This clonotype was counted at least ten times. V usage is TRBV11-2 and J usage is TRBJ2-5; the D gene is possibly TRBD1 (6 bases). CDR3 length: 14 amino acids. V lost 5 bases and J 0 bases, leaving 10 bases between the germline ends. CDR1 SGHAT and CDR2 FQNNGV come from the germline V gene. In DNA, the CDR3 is TGTGCCAGCAGCCCCGAGGGGGACCAAGAGACCCAGTACTTC. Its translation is CASSPEGDQETQYF.

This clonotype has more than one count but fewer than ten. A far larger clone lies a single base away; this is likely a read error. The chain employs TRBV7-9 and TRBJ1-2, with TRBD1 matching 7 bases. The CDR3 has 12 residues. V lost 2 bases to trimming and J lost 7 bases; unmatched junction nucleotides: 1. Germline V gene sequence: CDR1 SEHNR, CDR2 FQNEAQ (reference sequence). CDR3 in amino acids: CASSLQGGGYTF. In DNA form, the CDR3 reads TGTGCCAGCAGCTTACAGGGGGGTGGCTACACCTTC.

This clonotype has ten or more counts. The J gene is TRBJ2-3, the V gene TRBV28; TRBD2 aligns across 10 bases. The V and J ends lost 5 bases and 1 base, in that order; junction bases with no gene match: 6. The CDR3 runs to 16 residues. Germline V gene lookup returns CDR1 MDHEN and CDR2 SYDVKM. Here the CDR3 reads CASSLFLAGGTDTQYF. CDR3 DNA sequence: TGTGCCAGCAGTCTCTTTCTAGCGGGAGGCACAGATACGCAGTATTTT. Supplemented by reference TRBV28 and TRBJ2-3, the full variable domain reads DVKVTQSSRYLVKRTGEKVFLECVQDMDHENMFWYRQDPGLGLRLIYFSYDVKMKEKGDIPEGYSVSREKKERFSLILESASTNQTSMYLCASSLFLAGGTDTQYFGPGTRLTVL.

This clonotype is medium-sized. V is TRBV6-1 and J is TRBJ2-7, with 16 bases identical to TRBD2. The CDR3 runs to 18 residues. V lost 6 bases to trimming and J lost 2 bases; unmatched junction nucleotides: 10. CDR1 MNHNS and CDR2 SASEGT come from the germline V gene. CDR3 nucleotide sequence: TGTGCCAGCAGCGAACCGGGACTAGCGGGGGGGCCCCCCTACGAGCAGTACTTC. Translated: CASSEPGLAGGPPYEQYF.

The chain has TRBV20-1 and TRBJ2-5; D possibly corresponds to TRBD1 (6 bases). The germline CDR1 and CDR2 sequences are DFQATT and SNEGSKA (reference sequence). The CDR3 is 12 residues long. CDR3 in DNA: TGCCTCATGGGGCAGGGGCAAGAGACCCAGTACTTC. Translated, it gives CLMGQGQETQYF.

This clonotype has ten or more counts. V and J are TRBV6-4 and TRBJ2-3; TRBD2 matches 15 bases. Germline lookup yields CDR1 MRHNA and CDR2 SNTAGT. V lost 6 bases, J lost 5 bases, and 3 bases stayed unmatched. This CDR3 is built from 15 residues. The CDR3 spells CASSPGLAGGDTQYF. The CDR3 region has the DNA TGTGCCAGCAGCCCGGGACTAGCGGGAGGAGATACGCAGTATTTT.

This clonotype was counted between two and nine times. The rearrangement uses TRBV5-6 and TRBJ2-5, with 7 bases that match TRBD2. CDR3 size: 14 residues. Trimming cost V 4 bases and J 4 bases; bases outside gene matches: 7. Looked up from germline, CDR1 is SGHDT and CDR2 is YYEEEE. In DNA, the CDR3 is TGTGCCAGCAGCGCGGCGGGGGTAGGAGAGACCCAGTACTTC. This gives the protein CASSAAGVGETQYF.

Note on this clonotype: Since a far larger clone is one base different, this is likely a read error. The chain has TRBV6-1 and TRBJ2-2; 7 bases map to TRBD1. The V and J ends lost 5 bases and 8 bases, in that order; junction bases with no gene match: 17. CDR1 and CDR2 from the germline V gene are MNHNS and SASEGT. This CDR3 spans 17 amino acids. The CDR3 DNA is TGTGCCAGCAGTTACGAATCTGGACAGGAATACTCTGGGGAGCTGTTTTTT. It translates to CASSYESGQEYSGELFF.

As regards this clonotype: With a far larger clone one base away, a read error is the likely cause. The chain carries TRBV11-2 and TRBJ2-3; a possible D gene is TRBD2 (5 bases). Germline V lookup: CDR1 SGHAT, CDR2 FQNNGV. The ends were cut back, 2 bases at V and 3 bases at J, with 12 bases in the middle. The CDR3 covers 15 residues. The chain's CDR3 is CASSLIPGWTDTQYF. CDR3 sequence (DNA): TGTGCCAGCAGCTTAATTCCGGGGTGGACAGATACGCAGTATTTT.

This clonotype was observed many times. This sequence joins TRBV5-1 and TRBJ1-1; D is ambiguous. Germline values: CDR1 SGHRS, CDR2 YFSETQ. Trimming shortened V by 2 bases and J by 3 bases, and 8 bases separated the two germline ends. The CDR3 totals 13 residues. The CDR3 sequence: CASSLGWDTEAFF. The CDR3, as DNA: TGCGCCAGCAGCTTAGGTTGGGACACTGAAGCTTTCTTT.

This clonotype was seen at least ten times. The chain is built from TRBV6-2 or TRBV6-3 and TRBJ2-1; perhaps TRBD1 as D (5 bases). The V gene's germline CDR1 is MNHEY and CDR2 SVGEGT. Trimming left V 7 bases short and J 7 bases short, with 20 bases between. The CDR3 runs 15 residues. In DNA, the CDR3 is TGTGCCAGCACTGATTTTGGGTCAGGGAAAAATGAGCAGTTCTTC. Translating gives CASTDFGSGKNEQFF.

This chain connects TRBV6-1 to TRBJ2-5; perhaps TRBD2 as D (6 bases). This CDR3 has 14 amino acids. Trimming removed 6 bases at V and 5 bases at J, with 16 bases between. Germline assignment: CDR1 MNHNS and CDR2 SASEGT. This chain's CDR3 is CASREVSGEETQYF. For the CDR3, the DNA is TGTGCCAGCAGGGAGGTATCGGGGGAGGAGACCCAGTACTTC.